A single sample is the source of the 12 T cell receptor beta chains below, sequenced in a study of beta chain features in type 1 diabetes. The whole isolated RNA underwent reverse transcription, so sequencing captured expressed TCRB transcripts. Using immunoSEQ multiplex PCR, the repertoire was profiled, and TCRdb retains in-frame clones only, with some absent. The sample lists 150,000 to 200,000 clones; approximately 9.1% were seen once. Sequenced material: central memory CD4+ T cells from blood. All receptors derive from a woman aged 18-29 years in good health.

V is TRBV27 and J is TRBJ2-7; 9 bases agree with TRBD1. This CDR3 is 17 amino acids long. The V gene end was trimmed by 5 bases and the J gene end by 2 bases; junction bases not matched to a gene: 13. Germline-derived CDR1 and CDR2 are MNHEY and SMNVEV (reference sequence). CDR3 nucleotides: TGTGCCAGCAGTCCCGGGACAGGGAGGAACCCTACCTACGAGCAGTACTTC. Translation gives CASSPGTGRNPTYEQYF.

The gene calls are TRBV29-1 and TRBJ2-1; 11 nucleotides agree with TRBD2. Germline V gene data show CDR1 as SQVTM and CDR2 as ANQGSEA. CDR3 size: 18 residues. V dropped 3 bases and J dropped 4; count of bases not matched to a gene: 14. Written as DNA, the CDR3 is TGCAGCGTTGATTTCGGGACTAGCGGTTCCGGCGGGTACAATGAGCAGTTCTTC. Amino acids: CSVDFGTSGSGGYNEQFF.

In its sample, this clone was seen once. The V gene is TRBV6-5, the J gene TRBJ1-3; no clear D gene. V lost 6 bases to trimming and J lost 0 bases, with 6 bases between them. CDR3 length equals 13 residues. The germline CDR1 and CDR2 sequences are MNHEY and SVGAGI. CDR3 in amino acids: CASRRGSGNTIYF. The CDR3 DNA is TGTGCCAGCAGACGGGGCTCTGGAAACACCATATATTTT.

The CDR3 reads CASSRDSYGYTF. Here the CDR3 DNA reads TGTGCCAGCAGCCGGGACAGCTATGGCTACACCTTC. The chain links TRBV2 to TRBJ1-2; 7 bases match TRBD1. The CDR3 is 12 amino acids. The germline CDR1 and CDR2 sequences are SNHLY and FYNNEI. V trimming: 6 bases; J trimming: 4 bases; junction bases outside the gene matches: 2.

The rearrangement uses TRBV5-1 and TRBJ2-3; a possible D gene is TRBD1 (6 bases). The germline V and J ends were trimmed by 4 bases and 6 bases, with 15 bases remaining between them. CDR1 and CDR2 (germline): SGHRS, YFSETQ. The CDR3 runs 14 residues. The CDR3 DNA reads as TGCGCCAGCAGCCTGGGGACAATGAGGGATACGCAGTATTTT. It yields the protein CASSLGTMRDTQYF.

The chain links TRBV19 to TRBJ2-1; D is undetermined. V lost 9 bases, J lost 3 bases, and 9 bases lay in between. This CDR3 is 12 amino acids long. Germline CDR1 is LNHDA and CDR2 is SQIVND (reference sequence). The CDR3 is CASSVVYNEQFF. DNA of the CDR3: TGTGCCAGCAGCGTGGTCTACAATGAGCAGTTCTTC.

J is TRBJ2-7 and V is TRBV5-1; possibly TRBD1 for D (5 bases). Germline CDR1 is SGHRS and CDR2 is YFSETQ. This CDR3 has 12 residues. V was cut by 9 bases and J by 5 bases, with 15 bases left in between. The CDR3 loop reads CATHPRVHEQYF. The CDR3 nucleotides are TGCGCCACCCATCCCAGGGTCCACGAGCAGTACTTC.

This clone was observed a few times. The gene calls are TRBV14 and TRBJ2-3; 10 bases are a match to TRBD2. Germline V gene lookup returns CDR1 SGHDN and CDR2 FVKESK. Trimming took 2 bases from V and 4 from J; bases not matched to a gene: 3. This CDR3 comprises 15 residues. The CDR3 protein is CASSQNSGRSDTQYF. Written as DNA, the CDR3 is TGTGCCAGCAGCCAAAATAGCGGGAGGTCAGATACGCAGTATTTT.

This clone was observed a handful of times. The V and J genes are TRBV12-5 and TRBJ2-4; D might be TRBD1 (5 bases). The CDR3 loop spans 12 amino acids. V was trimmed by 6 bases and J by 8 bases, leaving 11 bases between them. Germline V gene sequence: CDR1 LGHNT, CDR2 FRNRAP. CDR3 sequence (DNA): TGTGCTAGTGGAATAATAGGGGACATTCAGTACTTC. Translated: CASGIIGDIQYF.

V usage is TRBV7-6 and J usage is TRBJ1-6; 10 bases fit TRBD1. V was pared by 1 base and J by 8 bases, with 2 bases of the junction left unmatched. The CDR3 consists of 15 residues. Germline CDR1 and CDR2: SGHVS and FNYEAQ. DNA of the CDR3: TGTGCCAGCAGCTTAGGACAGGGGGCGCATTCACCCCTCCACTTT. This translates into CASSLGQGAHSPLHF.

The chain uses TRBV5-1 and TRBJ2-3; D is undetermined. Germline CDR1 and CDR2: SGHRS and YFSETQ. This CDR3 comprises 14 residues. The V end lost 3 bases, the J end lost 3 bases, and 11 bases lay between the germline ends. In DNA form, the CDR3 reads TGCGCCAGCAGCTCCGCCGCGTGGACAGATACGCAGTATTTT. It yields the protein CASSSAAWTDTQYF.

The rearrangement joins TRBV10-2 to TRBJ2-1; TRBD2 might be the D (5 bases). With 11 bases removed from V and 5 bases from J, the gap between germline ends came to 10 bases. CDR1 and CDR2 (germline): WSHSY, SAAADI. CDR3 length: 11 residues. CDR3 loop: CASSRDNEQFF. CDR3 in DNA: TGCGCCTCCTCGCGGGACAATGAGCAGTTCTTC.